The rows below give T cell receptor beta chains drawn from one sample of a study of read filtering for tumor transcriptome and immune sequencing. TCRdb reprocessed the reads via MiXCR and lists one record per CDR3 protein. Counted here are about 40,000 distinct CDR3 sequences, approximately 10% occurring once; the ten biggest clones make up around 30%. What was sequenced was a population of CD138-negative cells sorted from bone marrow. The receptors come from a donor at least 40 years old with multiple myeloma. Each CDR3 is given with its conserved first and last residue.

TRBJ2-2 | 13 | TRBV6-1 | CASSEAAAGRLFF
TRBJ2-7 | 14 | TRBV7-6 | CASSLGPNFGEQYF
TRBJ1-1 | 14 | TRBV5-1 | CASSLVGRGTEAFF
TRBJ2-7 | 12 | TRBV20-1 | CSAAGEVYEQHF
TRBJ2-1 | 16 | TRBV12-3/TRBV12-4 | CASTPKSEAPYNEQFF
TRBJ1-5 | 17 | TRBV4-2 | CASSQARQGGENQPQHF
TRBJ2-2 | 19 | TRBV5-1 | CASSRPGQGVSANAGELFF
TRBJ2-7 | 15 | TRBV7-9 | CASSGNRQGAGEQYF
TRBJ2-2 | 15 | TRBV6-5 | CASRPGTGDTGELFF
TRBJ2-1 | 13 | TRBV18 | CASSQNRESEQFF
TRBJ2-5 | 15 | TRBV4-1 | CASSQESLGGETQYF
TRBJ2-2 | 14 | TRBV9 | CASSVTTHTGELFF
TRBJ2-1 | 16 | TRBV7-3 | CASSLSPSGNYNEQFF
TRBJ1-5 | 14 | TRBV18 | CASSPNRGNQPQHF
TRBJ2-6 | 16 | TRBV12-3/TRBV12-4 | CASSLPGAAGANVLTF
TRBJ2-1 | 14 | TRBV30 | CASDGRNSYNEQFF
TRBJ2-3 | 15 | TRBV18 | CASSAVAGAGDTQYF
TRBJ2-1 | 16 | TRBV24-1 | CATSDSPAGGYNEQFF
TRBJ1-5 | 17 | TRBV15 | CATSRASDSLSNQPQHF
TRBJ2-7 | 12 | TRBV6-6 | CASSDRGYEQYF
TRBJ2-6 | 16 | TRBV11-1 | CASSRAGGSGANVLTF
TRBJ2-1 | 17 | TRBV3-1 | CASSQAGDTRWNNEQFF
TRBJ2-2 | 18 | TRBV27 | CASSPLISTHSNTGELFF
TRBJ2-5 | 14 | TRBV6-2/TRBV6-3 | CASYLSGGSETQYF
TRBJ2-1 | 16 | TRBV19 | CASSTPTGTGTNEQFF
TRBJ2-2 | 14 | TRBV29-1 | CSVEARGSAGELFF
TRBJ2-3 | 19 | TRBV12-3/TRBV12-4 | CASSLGLLAGGFSTDTQYF